The 5 T cell receptor beta chains below come from one sample, sequenced in a study of shared clonotypes between healthy human individuals. This table comes from immunoSEQ multiplex PCR, and its TCRdb copy is limited to in-frame clones, with some not included. The sample shows about 530,000 clones, about 96% of them seen only once. Specimen: naive CD4+ T cells sorted from blood. Subset reported: CD45RA+ positively selected. Receptors originate from a young woman in good health.

The rearrangement joins TRBV28 to TRBJ2-5; D uncertain. This CDR3 has 11 residues. Deletions cut 7 bases from V and 2 bases from J, with 5 bases between. Per the germline V gene, CDR1 is MDHEN and CDR2 is SYDVKM. In nucleotides, the CDR3 is TGTGCCAGCACCGAACAAGAGACCCAGTACTTC. As protein: CASTEQETQYF.

This chain uses TRBV10-1 with TRBJ2-1, with 10 bases lining up with TRBD2. The CDR3 spans 14 residues. V dropped 6 bases and J dropped 5; count of bases not matched to a gene: 4. CDR1 and CDR2 from the germline V gene are WNHNN and SYGVQD (reference sequence). The CDR3 coding sequence is TGCGCCAGCAGCTCTAGCGGGAGTAACAATGAGCAGTTCTTC. Protein sequence: CASSSSGSNNEQFF.

A remark on this clone: One end of the junction is discordant with germline, which a read error may explain. V and J are TRBV2 and TRBJ2-2, with TRBD1 matching 11 bases. Germline CDR1 is SNHLY and CDR2 is FYNNEI. This CDR3 contains 15 residues. CDR3 in amino acids: CATRTGGSLYRGAVF. CDR3 bases: TGTGCCACCCGGACAGGGGGCTCACTTTACCGGGGAGCTGTTTTT. Using reference TRBV2 and TRBJ2-2 for the parts outside the CDR3, the full variable domain is EPEVTQTPSHQVTQMGQEVILRCVPISNHLYFYWYRQILGQKVEFLVSFYNNEISEKSEIFDDQFSVERPDGSNFTLKIRSTKLEDSAMYFCATRTGGSLYRGAVFGEGSRLTVL.

This chain uses TRBV5-1 with TRBJ1-2; D gene unclear. Germline-derived CDR1 and CDR2 are SGHRS and YFSETQ. The CDR3 covers 12 residues. Trimming removed 5 bases from V and 6 bases from J, with 11 bases in between. DNA for the CDR3: TGCGCCAGCAGATCCCAGTATAATGGCTACACCTTC. As protein: CASRSQYNGYTF.

The rearrangement uses TRBV7-2 and TRBJ1-1; 7 bases line up with TRBD1. Per germline, CDR1 SGHTA and CDR2 FQGNSA. V lost 4 bases, J lost 0 bases, and 8 bases stayed unmatched. This CDR3 has 16 amino acids. CDR3 residues: CASSSRQGLMNTEAFF. The CDR3 DNA reads as TGTGCCAGCAGCTCCCGACAGGGACTCATGAACACTGAAGCTTTCTTT.